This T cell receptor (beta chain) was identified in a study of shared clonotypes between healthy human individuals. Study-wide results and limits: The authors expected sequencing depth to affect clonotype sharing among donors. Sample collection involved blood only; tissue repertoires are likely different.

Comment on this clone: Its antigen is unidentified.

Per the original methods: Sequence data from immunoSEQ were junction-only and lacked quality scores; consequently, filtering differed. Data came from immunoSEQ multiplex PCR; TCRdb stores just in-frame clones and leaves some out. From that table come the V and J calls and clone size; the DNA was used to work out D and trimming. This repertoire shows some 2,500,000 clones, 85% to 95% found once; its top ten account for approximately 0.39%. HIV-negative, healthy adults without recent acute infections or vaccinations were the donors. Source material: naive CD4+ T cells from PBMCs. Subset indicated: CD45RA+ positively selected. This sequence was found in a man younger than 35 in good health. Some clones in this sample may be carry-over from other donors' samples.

The CDR3 DNA reads TGTGCCAGCCATGGAAAGCAGTCCTACGAGCAGTACTTC. This gives the protein CASHGKQSYEQYF. J is TRBJ2-7 and V is TRBV5-4; D remains ambiguous. There are 13 residues in the CDR3. The V and J ends lost 7 bases and 1 base respectively, with 12 bases between them. Germline V CDR1 and CDR2: SGHNT, YYREEE (reference sequence).